The clone carrying this T cell receptor beta chain was seen a single time. Its cognate antigen is unknown. With 60 Vbeta and 13 Jbeta primers, the PCR was carried out. Sequencing was performed with immunoSEQ multiplex PCR; in TCRdb, only in-frame clones are kept and a portion is missing. The table records roughly 130,000 clones, 80% to 90% of them present only once. This entry comes from a study of cytomegalovirus exposure and HLA in healthy donors. V shed 4 bases, J shed 3 bases, and the junction held 7 bases outside the gene matches. Germline loops: CDR1 LGHNA, CDR2 YNFKEQ. This CDR3 comprises 15 residues. Study outcomes and limitations: Being productive about 87% or about 30% of the time was typical of most TCR beta V segments in an earlier analysis. Excluded: some indistinguishable V segments such as TRBV6-2 and TRBV6-3. Further analysis, carried out later, found HLA-associated TCR beta chains more clonally expanded than equally common other chains.

Sample: PBMCs. The chain joins TRBV4-2 to TRBJ1-1, with TRBD1 identical over 8 bases. The source of this sequence is a male donor in good health and CMV-seropositive. CDR3 sequence (DNA): TGTGCCAGCAGCCTAGGGACAGGAGAGGACACTGAAGCTTTCTTT. Its protein is CASSLGTGEDTEAFF.